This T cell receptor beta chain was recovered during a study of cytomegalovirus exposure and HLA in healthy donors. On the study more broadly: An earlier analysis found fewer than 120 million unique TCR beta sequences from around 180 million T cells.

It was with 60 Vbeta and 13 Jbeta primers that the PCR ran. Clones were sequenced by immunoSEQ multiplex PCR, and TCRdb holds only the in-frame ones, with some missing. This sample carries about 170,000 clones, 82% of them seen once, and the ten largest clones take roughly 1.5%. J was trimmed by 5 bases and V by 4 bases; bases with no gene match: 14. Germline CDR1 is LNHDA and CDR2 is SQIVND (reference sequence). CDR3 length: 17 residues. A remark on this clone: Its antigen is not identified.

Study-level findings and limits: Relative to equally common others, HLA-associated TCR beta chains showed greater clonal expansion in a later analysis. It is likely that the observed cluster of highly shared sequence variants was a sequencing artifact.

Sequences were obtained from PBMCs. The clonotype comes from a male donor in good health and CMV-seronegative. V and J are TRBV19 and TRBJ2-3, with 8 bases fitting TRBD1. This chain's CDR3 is CASSNAGQGRRRDTQYF. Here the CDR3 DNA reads TGTGCCAGTAGTAACGCCGGACAGGGTCGTCGTAGAGATACGCAGTATTTT.